A selection of T cell receptor beta chains follows, all from one sample in a study of spatial heterogeneity in lung cancer. TCRdb re-called the 5' RACE reads through MiXCR, storing one row per CDR3 protein. The data contain about 70,000 distinct CDR3 sequences, about 8.2% of them singletons. The sample was PBMCs, taken at follow-up. The source of these receptors is a female donor with early-stage non-small cell lung cancer. The CDR3 runs from the conserved cysteine through the conserved F or W. The order of the fields is clone size, D gene, V gene, J gene, CDR3 length, CDR3 protein, CDR3 DNA. D genes are given only for firm matches. A row's size may be missing; if present it is once, few, many or a size class.

size: many
D: TRBD2
V: TRBV7-9
J: TRBJ2-3
length: 15
CDR3: CASSRGSLSTDTQYF
DNA: TGTGCCAGCAGCCGCGGGAGCTTAAGCACAGATACGCAGTATTTT

size: few
D: TRBD2
V: TRBV7-2
J: TRBJ2-7
length: 15
CDR3: CASSLSGYEAYEQYF
DNA: TGTGCCAGCAGCCTTAGCGGGTACGAGGCCTACGAGCAGTACTTC

size: .
D: TRBD1
V: TRBV20-1
J: TRBJ2-6
length: 18
CDR3: CSAHGPGQGSSGTNVLTF
DNA: TGCAGTGCTCACGGGCCGGGACAGGGCTCCTCTGGGACCAACGTCCTGACTTTC

size: few
D: .
V: TRBV29-1
J: TRBJ2-3
length: 12
CDR3: CIAGGTPDTQYF
DNA: TGCATAGCAGGGGGGACCCCAGATACGCAGTATTTT

size: many
D: TRBD2
V: TRBV5-1
J: TRBJ2-1
length: 14
CDR3: CASSKDSGEDEQFF
DNA: TGCGCCAGCAGCAAAGATAGCGGGGAGGATGAGCAGTTCTTC

size: many
D: .
V: TRBV19
J: TRBJ2-2
length: 15
CDR3: CASSFRGENTGELFF
DNA: TGTGCCAGTAGTTTCCGGGGCGAGAACACCGGGGAGCTGTTTTTT

size: many
D: TRBD1
V: TRBV12-3/TRBV12-4
J: TRBJ2-7
length: 15
CDR3: CASSKGQGNSYEQYF
DNA: TGTGCCAGCAGTAAAGGACAGGGGAATTCCTACGAGCAGTACTTC

size: many
D: .
V: TRBV7-9
J: TRBJ1-5
length: 12
CDR3: CASSAEDQPQHF
DNA: TGTGCCAGCAGCGCCGAGGATCAGCCCCAGCATTTT

size: many
D: TRBD2
V: TRBV20-1
J: TRBJ2-1
length: 15
CDR3: CSARIGLAGANEQFF
DNA: TGCAGTGCTAGGATCGGACTAGCGGGAGCAAATGAGCAGTTCTTC

size: many
D: TRBD2
V: TRBV4-2
J: TRBJ2-1
length: 16
CDR3: CASSQDLTSGIVEQFF
DNA: TGTGCCAGCAGCCAAGATCTGACTAGCGGGATAGTTGAGCAGTTCTTC

size: many
D: TRBD1
V: TRBV7-9
J: TRBJ1-2
length: 14
CDR3: CASSWGQGPDGYTF
DNA: TGTGCCAGCAGCTGGGGACAGGGCCCCGATGGCTACACCTTC

size: few
D: TRBD1
V: TRBV20-1
J: TRBJ2-7
length: 15
CDR3: CSARLYGTGVSEQYF
DNA: TGCAGTGCTAGACTTTACGGGACAGGGGTCAGCGAGCAGTACTTC

size: many
D: .
V: TRBV20-1
J: TRBJ2-4
length: 15
CDR3: CSARDHRRGPDIQYF
DNA: TGCAGTGCTAGAGATCACCGTCGGGGGCCTGACATTCAGTACTTC

size: many
D: .
V: TRBV9
J: TRBJ2-5
length: 14
CDR3: CASSSRDYQETQYF
DNA: TGTGCCAGCAGCTCCAGGGACTACCAAGAGACCCAGTACTTC

size: few
D: .
V: TRBV7-9
J: TRBJ1-6
length: 15
CDR3: CASSYAGTPNSPLHF
DNA: TGTGCCAGCAGCTACGCCGGGACCCCAAATTCACCCCTCCACTTT

size: few
D: TRBD2
V: TRBV7-8
J: TRBJ2-2
length: 17
CDR3: CASSLAPRLAGSGELFF
DNA: TGTGCCAGCAGCTTAGCGCCCAGGCTAGCGGGTAGCGGGGAGCTGTTTTTT